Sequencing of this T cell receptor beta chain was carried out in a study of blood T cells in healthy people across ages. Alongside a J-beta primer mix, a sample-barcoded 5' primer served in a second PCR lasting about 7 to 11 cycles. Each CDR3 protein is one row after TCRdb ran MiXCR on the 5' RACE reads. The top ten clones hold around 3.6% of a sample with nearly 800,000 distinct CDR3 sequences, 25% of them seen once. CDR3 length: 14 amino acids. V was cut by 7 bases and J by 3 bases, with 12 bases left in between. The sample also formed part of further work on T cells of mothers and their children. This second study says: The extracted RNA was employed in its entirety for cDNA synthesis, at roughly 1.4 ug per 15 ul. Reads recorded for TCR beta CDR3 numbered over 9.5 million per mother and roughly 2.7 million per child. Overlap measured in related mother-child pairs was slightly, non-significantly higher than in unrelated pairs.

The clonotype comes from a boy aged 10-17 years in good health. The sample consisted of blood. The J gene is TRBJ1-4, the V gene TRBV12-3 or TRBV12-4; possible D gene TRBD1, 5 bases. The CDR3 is CASTQGLANEKLFF. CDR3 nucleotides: TGTGCCAGCACCCAGGGATTGGCTAATGAAAAACTGTTTTTT.